This T cell receptor (beta chain) was recorded in a study of vaccination and CD4 T cells after COVID-19. Study-level information: Each control culture was treated with a CEFX pool, an HIV-1 Nef pool, or no peptide.

Treatment of the sample: 10-day PBMC culture with coronavirus spike peptide pools or control peptides (ViraFEST assay). PBMC cultures, at 1.5 million to 2.5 million cells per well, received about 9.9 IU/ml IL-2 and around 11 ug/ml peptide pools. This clonotype is categorized as medium-sized (0.01 to 0.1%). Its specificity is unknown. At the Johns Hopkins FTIC core, DNA taken from cultured CD4+ T cells was sequenced by way of the Oncomine TCR Beta short-read assay. TCRdb passed the PCR reads through MiXCR, listing each CDR3 protein once. This table has over 3,500 distinct CDR3 sequences, 21% appearing once. J lost 3 bases, V lost 4 bases, and 1 base had no gene match. CDR1 SQVTM and CDR2 ANQGSEA come from the germline V gene. This CDR3 is built from 12 residues.

The V gene is TRBV29-1, the J gene TRBJ2-3; 7 bases fit TRBD2. The sequence came from a human donor who had recovered from COVID-19. The specimen was CD4+ T cells from blood, cultured in vitro. The CDR3 region is CSVGEGTDTQYF. The CDR3 DNA is TGCAGCGTTGGGGAGGGAACAGATACGCAGTATTTT.